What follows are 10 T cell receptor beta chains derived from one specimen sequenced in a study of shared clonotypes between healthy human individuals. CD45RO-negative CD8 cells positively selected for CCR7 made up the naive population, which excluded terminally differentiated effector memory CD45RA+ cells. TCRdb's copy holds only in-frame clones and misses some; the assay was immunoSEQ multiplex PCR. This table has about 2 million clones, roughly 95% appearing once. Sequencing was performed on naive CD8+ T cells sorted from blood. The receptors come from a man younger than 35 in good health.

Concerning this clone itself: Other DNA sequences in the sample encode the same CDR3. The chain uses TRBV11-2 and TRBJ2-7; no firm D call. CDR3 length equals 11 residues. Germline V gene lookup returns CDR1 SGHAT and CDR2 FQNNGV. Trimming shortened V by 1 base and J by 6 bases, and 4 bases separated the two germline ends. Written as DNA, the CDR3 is TGTGCCAGCAGCTTAGTCACCGAGCAGTACTTC. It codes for CASSLVTEQYF.

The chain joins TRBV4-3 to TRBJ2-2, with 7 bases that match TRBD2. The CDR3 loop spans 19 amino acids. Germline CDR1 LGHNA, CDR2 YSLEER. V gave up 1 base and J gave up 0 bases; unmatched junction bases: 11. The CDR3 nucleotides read TGCGCCAGCAGCCAAGTGTGGGGGAGGGGCGACCCGAACACCGGGGAGCTGTTTTTT. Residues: CASSQVWGRGDPNTGELFF.

The CDR3 coding sequence is TGTGCCAGCAGTGAAGGAGGGGAGGGCCTTACAGATACGCAGTATTTT. Translation: CASSEGGEGLTDTQYF. This chain connects TRBV6-4 to TRBJ2-3, with 7 bases identical to TRBD2. The V gene end was trimmed by 3 bases and the J gene end by 3 bases; junction bases not matched to a gene: 9. The V gene's germline CDR1 is MRHNA and CDR2 SNTAGT. CDR3 length: 16 amino acids.

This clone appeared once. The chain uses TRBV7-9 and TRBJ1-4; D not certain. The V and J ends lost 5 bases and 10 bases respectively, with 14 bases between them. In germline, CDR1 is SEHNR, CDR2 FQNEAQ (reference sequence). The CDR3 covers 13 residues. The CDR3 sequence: CASSPTLTGKLFF. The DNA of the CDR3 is TGTGCCAGCAGCCCGACGCTAACGGGAAAACTGTTTTTT. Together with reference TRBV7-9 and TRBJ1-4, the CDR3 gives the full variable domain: DTGVSQNPRHKITKRGQNVTFRCDPISEHNRLYWYRQTLGQGPEFLTYFQNEAQLEKSRLLSDRFSAERPKGSFSTLEIQRTEQGDSAMYLCASSPTLTGKLFFGSGTQLSVL.

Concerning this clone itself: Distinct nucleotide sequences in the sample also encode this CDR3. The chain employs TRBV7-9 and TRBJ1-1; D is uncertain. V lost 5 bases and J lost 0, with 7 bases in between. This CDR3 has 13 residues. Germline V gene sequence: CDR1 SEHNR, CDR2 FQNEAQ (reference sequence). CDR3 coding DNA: TGTGCCAGCAGCGACCCGATGAACACTGAAGCTTTCTTT. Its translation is CASSDPMNTEAFF.

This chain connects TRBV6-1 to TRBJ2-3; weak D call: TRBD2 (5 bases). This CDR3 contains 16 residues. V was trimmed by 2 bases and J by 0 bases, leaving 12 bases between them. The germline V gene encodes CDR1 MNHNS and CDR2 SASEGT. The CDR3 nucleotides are TGTGCCAGCAGTGAAAGAAGCGGTGCTAGCACAGATACGCAGTATTTT. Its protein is CASSERSGASTDTQYF.

CDR3 residues: CASSVSLRLPAYEKLFF. The CDR3 DNA sequence: TGTGCCAGCAGTGTTTCCCTCCGGCTCCCGGCATATGAAAAACTGTTTTTT. The chain carries TRBV6-1 and TRBJ1-4, with D unclear. V was trimmed by 4 bases and J by 6 bases, leaving 21 bases between them. In germline, CDR1 is MNHNS, CDR2 SASEGT. The CDR3 runs 17 residues.

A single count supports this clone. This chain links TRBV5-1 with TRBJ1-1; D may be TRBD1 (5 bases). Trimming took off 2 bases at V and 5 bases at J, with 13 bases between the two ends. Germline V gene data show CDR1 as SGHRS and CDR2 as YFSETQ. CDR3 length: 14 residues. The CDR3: CASSLMKGETEAFF. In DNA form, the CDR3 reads TGCGCCAGCAGCTTAATGAAAGGGGAAACTGAAGCTTTCTTT.

The CDR3, as DNA: TGTGCCAGCAGCTCCCGATCGGCGGGGGGTGAAGCTTTCTTT. Amino acid sequence: CASSSRSAGGEAFF. The chain employs TRBV5-4 and TRBJ1-1; a possible D gene is TRBD1 (5 bases). Germline V CDR1 and CDR2: SGHNT, YYREEE (reference sequence). The CDR3 spans 14 residues. Trimming took 3 bases from V and 7 from J, leaving 16 bases between them. Using reference TRBV5-4 and TRBJ1-1 for the parts outside the CDR3, the full variable domain is ETGVTQSPTHLIKTRGQQVTLRCSSQSGHNTVSWYQQALGQGPQFIFQYYREEENGRGNFPPRFSGLQFPNYSSELNVNALELDDSALYLCASSSRSAGGEAFFGQGTRLTVV.

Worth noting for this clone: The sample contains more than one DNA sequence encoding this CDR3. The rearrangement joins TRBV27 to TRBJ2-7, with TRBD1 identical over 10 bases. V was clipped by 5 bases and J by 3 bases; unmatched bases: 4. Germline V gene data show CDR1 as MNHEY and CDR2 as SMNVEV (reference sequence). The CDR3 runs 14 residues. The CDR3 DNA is TGTGCCAGCAGTCCGTGGACAGGGGGCTACGAGCAGTACTTC. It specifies CASSPWTGGYEQYF.